One sample yielded the 17 T cell receptor beta chains listed below, sequenced in a study of post-analysis software for immune sequencing data (dated by TCRdb to between 2015 and 2017). Study-wide conclusions, independent of this receptor: Significantly higher frequencies in patients than in controls were found for roughly 5 TRBV segments, including TRBV5-6, TRBV5-1 and TRBV20-1.

Libraries were constructed by PCR. Sequenced on an Illumina HiSeq 2500. Unique molecular identifiers were incorporated into TCR beta cDNA libraries to reduce PCR and sequencing biases. In-frame beta chains were kept once TCRdb had trimmed the public reads at Q25 with fastp and called clones with MiXCR. CDR3 protein duplicates are merged, each entry listing the most common genes and DNA. The sample table records some 190,000 distinct CDR3 sequences; about 30% of these occur just once. Together, the top ten hold approximately 3.6% of the sample. For these TCRs, the target antigens are not known. Sequencing was done on a sample of blood. The receptor set was obtained from a girl under 18 with multiple sclerosis.

In its sample, this clonotype was seen a few times. In DNA, the CDR3 is TGCAGTGCTCCTATGGACGGCTCCTACGAGCAGTACTTC. This translates into CSAPMDGSYEQYF. J is TRBJ2-7 and V is TRBV20-1; the D is unclear. Germline V CDR1 and CDR2: DFQATT, SNEGSKA (reference sequence). The CDR3 loop spans 13 amino acids. V lost 5 bases and J 0 bases, leaving 11 bases between the germline ends.

V is TRBV18 and J is TRBJ2-3, with D uncertain. With 3 bases removed from V and 0 bases from J, the gap between germline ends came to 7 bases. This CDR3 has 14 residues. CDR1 and CDR2 from the germline V gene are KGHSH and LQKENI. CDR3 amino acids: CASSPYQSTDTQYF. As DNA, the CDR3 is TGTGCCAGCTCACCTTATCAGAGCACAGATACGCAGTATTTT.

The sample holds a few counts of this clonotype. The chain is built from TRBV20-1 and TRBJ1-1, with 11 bases that match TRBD1. The V and J ends lost 1 base and 4 bases, in that order; junction bases with no gene match: 2. There are 14 residues in the CDR3. Germline V gene lookup returns CDR1 DFQATT and CDR2 SNEGSKA (reference sequence). The CDR3 is CSARAGTGGTEAFF. The CDR3 nucleotides read TGCAGTGCTAGAGCCGGGACAGGGGGCACTGAAGCTTTCTTT.

The sample holds many counts of this clonotype. The chain is built from TRBV5-1 and TRBJ2-3; no reliable D call. Germline assignment: CDR1 SGHRS and CDR2 YFSETQ. The V end lost 0 bases, the J end lost 0 bases, and 5 bases lay between the germline ends. The CDR3 loop spans 14 amino acids. CDR3 in amino acids: CASSLAKSTDTQYF. CDR3 in DNA: TGCGCCAGCAGCTTGGCCAAGAGCACAGATACGCAGTATTTT.

J is TRBJ1-2 and V is TRBV2; tentative D call: TRBD1 (6 bases). This CDR3 contains 12 residues. Germline CDR1 is SNHLY and CDR2 is FYNNEI. Trimming stripped 4 bases from V and 6 bases from J, with 9 bases between. CDR3 DNA: TGTGCCAGCAGTGTAACAGGGAATGGCTACACCTTC. It yields the protein CASSVTGNGYTF.

V usage is TRBV12-3 or TRBV12-4 and J usage is TRBJ2-7; no definite D call. This CDR3 is 13 amino acids long. V lost 3 bases, J lost 3 bases, and 9 bases lay in between. The CDR3 spells CASSFSRSYEQYF. The CDR3, as DNA: TGTGCCAGCAGTTTCTCCAGGAGCTACGAGCAGTACTTC.

Ten or more counts support this clonotype. The chain has TRBV20-1 and TRBJ1-2, with unresolved D. The CDR3 loop spans 14 amino acids. V gave up 2 bases and J gave up 7 bases, with 17 bases separating them. From germline, CDR1 is DFQATT and CDR2 SNEGSKA (reference sequence). The CDR3 loop is CSARSTLPRSGYTF. For the CDR3, the DNA is TGCAGTGCTAGATCGACACTTCCGAGGAGTGGCTACACCTTC.

This sequence joins TRBV12-3 or TRBV12-4 and TRBJ1-4; 7 bases align to TRBD1. With 6 bases clipped from V and 5 bases from J, the junction kept 9 bases outside the gene matches. CDR3 length equals 15 residues. The chain's CDR3 is CASSKYRGGNEKLFF. The CDR3 coding sequence is TGTGCCAGCAGCAAATACAGGGGAGGGAATGAAAAACTGTTTTTT.

To note about this clonotype: This may arise from a read error, as a much more abundant clone is one base away. This chain links TRBV5-1 with TRBJ2-1, with 14 positions matching TRBD2. V shed 4 bases and J 7 bases; nucleotides not matched to a gene: 7. This CDR3 spans 16 amino acids. The germline V gene encodes CDR1 SGHRS and CDR2 YFSETQ. The CDR3 sequence is CASSGGTSGSGNEQFF. As DNA, the CDR3 is TGCGCCAGCAGCGGGGGGACTAGCGGGAGTGGAAATGAGCAGTTCTTC.

There are a few counts of this clonotype. The rearrangement uses TRBV7-2 and TRBJ2-2; D unclear. Trimming cost V 2 bases and J 0 bases, with 10 bases left between them. The CDR3 extends over 16 amino acids. In germline, CDR1 is SGHTA, CDR2 FQGNSA. The DNA for the CDR3 is TGTGCCAGCAGCTTATCCGGCGGAGCGAACACCGGGGAGCTGTTTTTT. Amino acids: CASSLSGGANTGELFF. Full variable domain (rest looked up from reference TRBV7-2 and TRBJ2-2): GAGVSQSPSNKVTEKGKDVELRCDPISGHTALYWYRQSLGQGLEFLIYFQGNSAPDKSGLPSDRFSAERTGGSVSTLTIQRTQQEDSAVYLCASSLSGGANTGELFFGEGSRLTVL.

This clonotype was detected a few times. The chain employs TRBV6-5 and TRBJ1-1, with D hard to call. The CDR3 extends over 15 amino acids. V was pared by 0 bases and J by 0 bases, with 8 bases between. The germline gives CDR1 MNHEY, CDR2 SVGAGI. The CDR3 DNA reads TGTGCCAGCAGTTACTCGGGGTTGCTGAACACTGAAGCTTTCTTT. Translating gives CASSYSGLLNTEAFF.

The chain recombines TRBV12-3 or TRBV12-4 with TRBJ2-5; tentatively, D is TRBD2 (7 bases). The J call may be wrong; the DNA end is better matched by TRBJ2-7. The CDR3 totals 14 residues. CDR3 residues: CASSFNGGPREQYF. Here the CDR3 DNA reads TGTGCCAGCAGTTTTAACGGGGGGCCCCGCGAGCAGTACTTC.

The table lists this clonotype with many counts. V gene TRBV29-1 combines with J gene TRBJ1-1; D is unresolved. Germline loops: CDR1 SQVTM, CDR2 ANQGSEA. Trimming shortened V by 3 bases and J by 2 bases, and 10 bases separated the two germline ends. This CDR3 comprises 13 residues. The CDR3 loop is CSVDGKRNTEAFF. In DNA form, the CDR3 reads TGCAGCGTTGATGGTAAGAGAAACACTGAAGCTTTCTTT.

This clonotype turned up a few times. V and J are TRBV6-1 and TRBJ1-5, with TRBD1 as a possible D gene (5 bases). V was clipped by 4 bases and J by 5 bases, with 9 bases between them. This CDR3 has 13 amino acids. Per germline, CDR1 MNHNS and CDR2 SASEGT. The CDR3 region is CASSVQGYQPQHF. CDR3 nucleotides: TGTGCCAGCAGTGTCCAGGGATATCAGCCCCAGCATTTT.

This clonotype has at least ten counts. J is TRBJ2-5 and V is TRBV7-2; D call uncertain. The V end lost 5 bases, the J end lost 1 base, and 11 bases lay between the germline ends. CDR1 and CDR2 (germline): SGHTA, FQGNSA. The length of the CDR3 is 14 residues. CDR3 in DNA: TGTGCCAGCAGCCCCCGTAGGACCCAAGAGACCCAGTACTTC. Translating it yields CASSPRRTQETQYF.

A single count supports this clonotype. The CDR3 DNA reads TGTGCCAGCAGCTTAGGGCGGCAGGGCGGCGACACCGGGGAGCTGTTTTTT. Encoded protein: CASSLGRQGGDTGELFF. V and J are TRBV7-8 and TRBJ2-2, with a tentative D call TRBD1 (5 bases). The ends were cut back, 1 base at V and 3 bases at J, with 15 bases in the middle. The CDR3 consists of 17 residues. Germline V CDR1 and CDR2: SGHVS, FQNEAQ.

In its sample, this clonotype was seen a few times. This chain connects TRBV7-3 to TRBJ1-1; 9 bases line up with TRBD1. Trimming cost V 3 bases and J 2 bases; bases outside gene matches: 7. This CDR3 spans 16 amino acids. Germline V gives CDR1 SGHTA, CDR2 FQGTGA. The CDR3 sequence: CASSFGTGRGNTEAFF. Written as DNA, the CDR3 is TGTGCCAGCAGCTTCGGGACAGGGCGAGGAAACACTGAAGCTTTCTTT.